These T cell receptor beta chains were read from a single sample in a study of response to subunit inactivated influenza vaccine. In TCRdb, the RT-PCR reads were re-called with MiXCR into one record per CDR3 protein. Of about 540,000 distinct CDR3 sequences listed, under 25% were seen once; the top ten hold 2.5% to 3%. The sample was also linked to a second study, of T cells expressing NK-cell markers.

The sequences come from CD4+ T cells sorted from PBMCs, collected 11 to 12 days after vaccination. These receptors were obtained from a man aged 45-65 years who received an inactivated influenza vaccine. Both conserved end residues are part of each CDR3. The D gene is left open where the match is weak. Clone sizes are given selectively: once, few, many, or a class where the clone is expanded.

>TRBV10-3|few|TRBJ1-1|-
TGTGCCATCAGTGTCCGGGGGGACACTGAAGCTTTCTTT
CAISVRGDTEAFF
>TRBV5-1|-|TRBJ2-1|TRBD1
TGCGCCAGCAGCTTGGCGGACAGGGGTTCCTACAATGAGCAGTTCTTC
CASSLADRGSYNEQFF
>TRBV6-2/TRBV6-3|-|TRBJ1-3|-
TGTGCCAGCAGTTCGGACACCCGCTACTCTGGAAACACCATATATTTT
CASSSDTRYSGNTIYF
>TRBV20-1|few|TRBJ2-2|TRBD1
TGCAGTGCAACCGGGACAGGGGGTACCGGGGAGCTGTTTTTT
CSATGTGGTGELFF
>TRBV24-1|-|TRBJ1-2|-
TGTGCCACCAGTGACGGGGGACGGCGGAGCGGCTACACCTTC
CATSDGGRRSGYTF
>TRBV12-3/TRBV12-4|few|TRBJ2-7|-
TGTGCCAGCAGTTTAATGCAGAGCTCCTACGAGCAGTACTTC
CASSLMQSSYEQYF
>TRBV4-2|-|TRBJ2-5|-
TGTGCCAGCAGCCAAGGGACTTCGGAGACCCAGTACTTC
CASSQGTSETQYF
>TRBV6-5|few|TRBJ2-3|-
TGTGCCAGCAGTTACTCGTTGGCCGAAACTAGCACAGATACGCAGTATTTT
CASSYSLAETSTDTQYF
>TRBV29-1|-|TRBJ1-2|TRBD1
TGCAGCGTTGGACTAGGGACAGGGGAGGCCTATGGCTACACCTTC
CSVGLGTGEAYGYTF
>TRBV19|-|TRBJ2-7|TRBD2
TGTGCCAGTAGATTCGGTAGCGGGGAGGCCTACGAGCAGTACTTC
CASRFGSGEAYEQYF
>TRBV6-2/TRBV6-3|many|TRBJ2-5|-
TGTGCCAGCACTCAATGGACGGGTCGGGAGACCCAGTACTTC
CASTQWTGRETQYF
>TRBV20-1|-|TRBJ1-1|TRBD1
TGCAGTGCTAGAGGGAATTTAAAGGGGACAGGGTTCGCTGAAGCTTTCTTT
CSARGNLKGTGFAEAFF
>TRBV4-1|-|TRBJ1-4|-
TGCGCCAGCAGCCAAGAAAAGAGAGGGGAAAGGACTAATGAAAAACTGTTTTTT
CASSQEKRGERTNEKLFF
>TRBV6-5|few|TRBJ1-2|-
TGTGCCGTGGGGGGGTACTCTGGCTACACCTTC
CAVGGYSGYTF
>TRBV3-1|few|TRBJ2-2|TRBD2
TGTGCCAGCAGCCTCACCGGGACTAGCGGGGAGCTGTTTTTT
CASSLTGTSGELFF
>TRBV5-1|-|TRBJ2-7|TRBD1
TGCGCCAGCAGCGCTGGGACAGGGTCTAGAGAGCAGTACTTC
CASSAGTGSREQYF
>TRBV20-1|-|TRBJ2-1|-
TGCAGTGCCTCCCGGGCGGGGGCGGCTGAGCAGTTCTTC
CSASRAGAAEQFF
>TRBV7-9|-|TRBJ2-7|TRBD2
TGTGCCAGCAGCCCTAGCGGGAGGGGCACCTACGAGCAGTACTTC
CASSPSGRGTYEQYF
>TRBV5-1|few|TRBJ2-7|TRBD2
TGCGCCAGCAGCGCGGGGGGGACAGCACTCTCCTACGAGCAGTACTTC
CASSAGGTALSYEQYF
>TRBV6-1|-|TRBJ2-3|-
TGTGCCAGCAGCCTAAACAGGGAAGGGGATACGCAGTATTTT
CASSLNREGDTQYF
>TRBV7-2|-|TRBJ2-7|TRBD1
TGTGCCAGCAGCTTATCGGGGACAGGGTGGAACGAGCAGTACTTC
CASSLSGTGWNEQYF
>TRBV3-1|few|TRBJ1-2|-
TGTGCCAGCAGCCAAGATTCCGCCGGAAGCTATGGCTACACCTTC
CASSQDSAGSYGYTF
>TRBV28|few|TRBJ1-5|-
TGTGCCAGCAGTCCTACAGGGTTGAGAAATCAGCCCCAGCATTTT
CASSPTGLRNQPQHF
>TRBV20-1|-|TRBJ2-3|-
TGCAGTGCTACCCCCGCAGCCGGGGTTAATACGCAGTATTTT
CSATPAAGVNTQYF
>TRBV28|-|TRBJ2-2|TRBD1
TGTGCCAGCAGCCTTAGAGGAGGACAGGGGAGGCGTGAGCTGTTTTTT
CASSLRGGQGRRELFF
>TRBV4-3|many|TRBJ2-1|TRBD2
TGCGCCAGCAGCCAGACTAGCGGGAGAGCGGATGAGCAGTTCTTC
CASSQTSGRADEQFF
>TRBV7-2|few|TRBJ2-1|TRBD2
TGTGCCAGCAGCGCCCTAGCGGGAGGGCAAAGTGAGCAGTTCTTC
CASSALAGGQSEQFF
>TRBV10-3|-|TRBJ2-5|-
TGTGCCACAGGTTTTGGGGGTTTTGGAGAGACCCAGTACTTC
CATGFGGFGETQYF
>TRBV20-1|-|TRBJ2-3|-
TGCAGTGCTAGGAACTCAGCGATGAGCACAGATACGCAGTATTTT
CSARNSAMSTDTQYF
>TRBV5-1|-|TRBJ2-5|-
TGCGCCAGCAGCTTGGCGGGGAGGAGGCCACAAGAGACCCAGTACTTC
CASSLAGRRPQETQYF
>TRBV20-1|-|TRBJ2-6|-
TGCAGTGCCGGGGCCCTTGGCTCTGGGGCCAACGTCCTGACTTTC
CSAGALGSGANVLTF
>TRBV27|few|TRBJ2-7|TRBD1
TGTGCCAGCAGTTTTTTGGGACAGGGGGCTGACGAGCAGTACTTC
CASSFLGQGADEQYF
>TRBV13|-|TRBJ1-2|TRBD1
TGTGCCAGCAGCACGTGGACAGGGGGTGGCTATGGCTACACCTTC
CASSTWTGGGYGYTF
>TRBV11-2|-|TRBJ2-1|-
TGTGCCAGCAGCTCCCCAGGGAGTGGGACAACGAAGCAGTTCTTC
CASSSPGSGTTKQFF
>TRBV12-3/TRBV12-4|-|TRBJ2-1|-
TGTGCCAGCAGTTTTAAGCGGCAAAACAATGAGCAGTTCTTC
CASSFKRQNNEQFF
>TRBV14|few|TRBJ2-7|TRBD2
TGTGCCAGCAGCCATTTAGCAGCGTGGCTAGCGGGGCCCCCCTACGAGCAGTACTTC
CASSHLAAWLAGPPYEQYF
>TRBV7-9|-|TRBJ2-1|-
TGTGCCAGCAGCTTAACCGAGGGGGCGGGAGTGGGGAATGAGCAGTTCTTC
CASSLTEGAGVGNEQFF
>TRBV11-1|-|TRBJ1-4|TRBD1
TGTGCCAGCAGCGCTCCCGCCGGACAGGGCCTCCTCGCAACTAATGAAAAACTGTTTTTT
CASSAPAGQGLLATNEKLFF
>TRBV3-1|-|TRBJ1-2|-
TGTGCCAGCAGCCAACAGGGATACTATGGCTACACCTTC
CASSQQGYYGYTF
>TRBV21-1|-|TRBJ2-7|-
TGTGCCAGCAGCACACTCACCCTACAGGGTACGATCTACGAGCAGTACTTC
CASSTLTLQGTIYEQYF
>TRBV12-3/TRBV12-4|-|TRBJ2-7|TRBD2
TGTGCCAGCAGCCTCGGGGCGGGGGGGTTCTACGAGCAGTACTTC
CASSLGAGGFYEQYF
>TRBV12-3/TRBV12-4|-|TRBJ1-2|-
TGTGCCAGCAGCCCGACGACACGGAATGGCTACACCTTC
CASSPTTRNGYTF
>TRBV20-1|-|TRBJ2-7|TRBD1
TGCAGTGCTAGCGGGGACAGGGGGCTCGAGCAGTACTTC
CSASGDRGLEQYF
>TRBV6-2/TRBV6-3|few|TRBJ1-1|-
TGTGCCAGCAGTTACTCGATGGTCCGGGCTGAAGCTTTCTTT
CASSYSMVRAEAFF
>TRBV28|-|TRBJ2-4|-
TGTGCCAGCAGTTCCTGGATTTCAAGTTTGGGGGCCAAAAACATTCAGTACTTC
CASSSWISSLGAKNIQYF
>TRBV20-1|few|TRBJ2-3|-
TGCAGTGCTATGGCTAGCACCGAGAGCACAGATACGCAGTATTTT
CSAMASTESTDTQYF
>TRBV7-9|few|TRBJ1-2|-
TGTGCCAGCAGCATAGATACCTATGGCTACACCTTC
CASSIDTYGYTF
>TRBV12-3/TRBV12-4|few|TRBJ1-5|TRBD1
TGTGCCAGCAGTTTCGAACAGGGGGGCAATCAGCCCCAGCATTTT
CASSFEQGGNQPQHF
>TRBV12-3/TRBV12-4|few|TRBJ2-1|-
TGTGCCAGCAGTTCAGCCCCAGGGACTCCGAGCTTC
CASSSAPGTPSF
>TRBV18|-|TRBJ2-4|-
TGTGCCAGCTCACCCCAACGAGGGGCCAAAAACATTCAGTACTTC
CASSPQRGAKNIQYF
>TRBV30|-|TRBJ1-5|TRBD1
TGTGCCTGGAATACCGGGACAGGGGTTGGTCAGCCCCAGCATTTT
CAWNTGTGVGQPQHF
>TRBV5-1|-|TRBJ2-3|-
TGCGCCAGCAGCTTGTTTGGGGACACAGATACGCAGTATTTT
CASSLFGDTDTQYF
>TRBV28|-|TRBJ2-5|-
TGTGCCAGCAAGAGGGTACAGCGGGAGACCCAGTACTTC
CASKRVQRETQYF
>TRBV20-1|-|TRBJ1-1|TRBD1
TGCAGTGCGCCAGGGGGCACGACCACTGAAGCTTTCTTT
CSAPGGTTTEAFF